These T cell receptor beta chains were read from a single sample in a study of cytomegalovirus exposure and HLA in healthy donors. Clones were read by immunoSEQ multiplex PCR, and TCRdb kept only the in-frame ones, dropping some. This table lists over 75,000 clones. The source material was PBMCs. The receptor set was obtained from a girl aged 5-17 years in good health and CMV-seropositive. CDR3s include the opening cysteine and the closing phenylalanine or tryptophan. D genes are given only for firm matches.

j_gene: TRBJ1-2; d_gene: NA; v_gene: TRBV19; CDR3aa: CASRWGLDYGYTF; CDR3nt: TGTGCCAGTAGATGGGGGCTTGACTATGGCTACACCTTC
j_gene: TRBJ2-1; d_gene: TRBD2; v_gene: TRBV4-2; CDR3aa: CASSQETSGGADEQFF; CDR3nt: TGTGCCAGCAGCCAAGAGACTAGCGGGGGGGCAGATGAGCAGTTCTTC
j_gene: TRBJ2-7; d_gene: TRBD1; v_gene: TRBV19; CDR3aa: CASSQFGTAIYEQYF; CDR3nt: TGTGCCAGTAGTCAATTCGGGACAGCCATCTACGAGCAGTACTTC
j_gene: TRBJ1-2; d_gene: TRBD1; v_gene: TRBV10-3; CDR3aa: CAISASLGGDGYTF; CDR3nt: TGTGCCATCAGTGCGAGTCTAGGGGGCGATGGCTACACCTTC
j_gene: TRBJ2-7; d_gene: TRBD2; v_gene: TRBV9; CDR3aa: CASSRGEGRSYEQYF; CDR3nt: TGTGCCAGCAGCAGAGGGGAGGGGAGGTCATACGAGCAGTACTTC
j_gene: TRBJ1-5; d_gene: NA; v_gene: TRBV28; CDR3aa: CASSLWMTGSNQPQHF; CDR3nt: TGTGCCAGCAGTTTATGGATGACAGGTAGCAATCAGCCCCAGCATTTT
j_gene: TRBJ2-3; d_gene: NA; v_gene: TRBV7-6; CDR3aa: CASSFNRMKEDTQYF; CDR3nt: TGTGCCAGCAGCTTCAACAGAATGAAGGAAGATACGCAGTATTTT
j_gene: TRBJ2-2; d_gene: NA; v_gene: TRBV4-3; CDR3aa: CASSPQTNTGELFF; CDR3nt: TGCGCCAGCAGCCCTCAGACGAACACCGGGGAGCTGTTTTTT
j_gene: TRBJ2-7; d_gene: NA; v_gene: TRBV6-1; CDR3aa: CASREEKDYEQYF; CDR3nt: TGTGCCAGCAGAGAGGAAAAGGACTACGAGCAGTACTTC
j_gene: TRBJ1-5; d_gene: NA; v_gene: TRBV28; CDR3aa: CASRDVTPTQPQHF; CDR3nt: TGTGCCAGCAGAGATGTAACACCCACCCAGCCCCAGCATTTT
j_gene: TRBJ1-1; d_gene: TRBD1; v_gene: TRBV4-3; CDR3aa: CASSQDSRGRGTEAFF; CDR3nt: TGCGCCAGCAGCCAAGATAGTAGGGGGCGAGGCACTGAAGCTTTCTTT
j_gene: TRBJ1-1; d_gene: NA; v_gene: TRBV2; CDR3aa: CASSDFTLNTEAFF; CDR3nt: TGTGCCAGCAGTGATTTTACTCTGAACACTGAAGCTTTCTTT
j_gene: TRBJ1-5; d_gene: NA; v_gene: TRBV30; CDR3aa: CAWMRTGPGSNQPQHF; CDR3nt: TGTGCCTGGATGAGAACAGGCCCTGGCAGCAATCAGCCCCAGCATTTT
j_gene: TRBJ1-4; d_gene: NA; v_gene: TRBV19; CDR3aa: CASSIVLIEIRGEKLFF; CDR3nt: TGTGCCAGTAGTATAGTCTTGATCGAGATACGGGGGGAAAAACTGTTTTTT
j_gene: TRBJ2-2; d_gene: TRBD2; v_gene: TRBV7-6; CDR3aa: CASSFSAGGPGELFF; CDR3nt: TGTGCCAGCAGCTTCTCGGCGGGAGGGCCCGGGGAGCTGTTTTTT